A selection of T cell receptor beta chains follows, all from one sample in a study of blood T cell repertoires in COVID-19. TCRdb keeps only in-frame clones here, not all; method: immunoSEQ multiplex PCR. The repertoire holds some 150,000 clones, with about 90% as singletons. Material: peripheral blood. The receptors originated from a man aged 45 to 65 with acute or convalescent COVID-19. Both conserved end residues are part of each CDR3. Fields, in order: V gene, D gene, J gene, CDR3 protein. The D gene is left open where the match is weak.

TRBV2	TRBD2	TRBJ2-7	CASRTRLGGLAGPPTYEQYF
TRBV28	.	TRBJ1-1	CASVAPDRPMNTEAFF
TRBV5-4	.	TRBJ1-6	CASSPGRNNSPLHF
TRBV6-5	TRBD1	TRBJ2-5	CASSSLGAGGQETQYF
TRBV19	TRBD2	TRBJ2-7	CASSTTSGSAEQYF
TRBV11-2	.	TRBJ1-2	CASSLTGIGVPYGYTF
TRBV5-6	TRBD1	TRBJ1-5	CASSLDRGQPQHF
TRBV5-6	.	TRBJ2-3	CASSLGTSTDTQYF
TRBV7-2	.	TRBJ2-7	CASSLDRTPAREQYF
TRBV29-1	TRBD1	TRBJ1-2	CSVRTGMAYGYTF
TRBV25-1	.	TRBJ2-2	CASSEQGRELFF
TRBV5-5	.	TRBJ2-5	CASSGTYQETQYF
TRBV7-9	.	TRBJ1-1	CASSLKQAEAFF
TRBV7-3	.	TRBJ1-1	CTSSLAMIPNTEAFF
TRBV28	.	TRBJ1-5	CASSPSGSHNQPQHF
TRBV29-1	TRBD1	TRBJ1-1	CSVEDLGQGGKTEAFF
TRBV7-9	.	TRBJ1-2	CASSGFGGERNYGYTF
TRBV6-1	.	TRBJ2-2	CASSEARWTGELFF
TRBV14	TRBD1	TRBJ1-2	CASSQGQGYGYTF
TRBV5-4	TRBD2	TRBJ2-2	CASSQTSGRPGTGELFF
TRBV24-1	.	TRBJ2-2	CATSDFREGTGELFF
TRBV7-9	TRBD1	TRBJ1-5	CASSRTGGGSNQPQHF
TRBV27	TRBD2	TRBJ2-2	CASSRTSGKRELFF
TRBV28	.	TRBJ2-1	CATKNRARYEQFF
TRBV28	TRBD1	TRBJ1-4	CASSSPGQGLEKLFF
TRBV27	TRBD1	TRBJ2-5	CASSLGTGRAARETQYF
TRBV30	.	TRBJ1-1	CAWSVPSGIEAFF
TRBV5-5	.	TRBJ1-2	CASSRGSGYTF
TRBV7-2	.	TRBJ1-2	CASSWRAYGYTF
TRBV21-1	.	TRBJ2-5	CASSKGGRAEETQYF
TRBV5-6	.	TRBJ2-3	CASSLTLISADTQYF
TRBV13	TRBD2	TRBJ2-3	CASSSFSGGARDTQYF
TRBV6-5	TRBD1	TRBJ2-5	CASSVDREETQYF
TRBV12-3/TRBV12-4	.	TRBJ2-5	CASSSRTKETQYF
TRBV11-3	TRBD1	TRBJ1-1	CASSQGVNTEAFF
TRBV9	.	TRBJ1-3	CASSVAGDGNTIYF
TRBV28	TRBD1	TRBJ1-2	CASREGQVQGYTF
TRBV7-3	TRBD1	TRBJ1-1	CASRLRQGFTEAFF
TRBV20-1	TRBD1	TRBJ2-1	CSAPTGNEQFF
TRBV3-1/TRBV3-2	TRBD2	TRBJ2-3	CASRPSGADTQYF
TRBV7-2	.	TRBJ2-7	CASSPRGYEQYF
TRBV27	.	TRBJ1-2	CASSLGGADGYTF
TRBV9	.	TRBJ1-2	CASAGTDAAYGYTF
TRBV6-1	.	TRBJ1-5	CASSEVGPGHPQHF
TRBV10-3	.	TRBJ1-1	CAITAGGSNTEAFF
TRBV20-1	.	TRBJ1-5	CSARGGGTQHF
TRBV3-1/TRBV3-2	.	TRBJ1-1	CASSQQPGVGTEAFF
TRBV5-6	.	TRBJ1-2	CASSLAGGPPGVNYGYTF
TRBV2	TRBD2	TRBJ2-4	CASSQLRGTQNIQYF
TRBV5-1	.	TRBJ2-1	CASSSVGQSYNEQFF
TRBV5-1	TRBD1	TRBJ1-3	CASSPGQGAGNTIYF
TRBV9	TRBD1	TRBJ1-3	CASSVDRGAYGNTIYF
TRBV4-2	TRBD1	TRBJ1-1	CASSVPDRGTEAFF
TRBV3-1/TRBV3-2	.	TRBJ1-2	CASSQVSNYGYTF
TRBV28	.	TRBJ1-3	CASSLGLNSGNTIYF
TRBV5-4	.	TRBJ1-1	CASSPKDKGDTEAFF
TRBV10-3	.	TRBJ2-5	CAISATGSGAKETQYF
TRBV7-8	.	TRBJ1-5	CASSLSRTASNQPQHF
TRBV29-1	TRBD1	TRBJ2-2	CSVVGDSYSNTGELFF
TRBV15	.	TRBJ2-7	CATSREGGPSYEQYF